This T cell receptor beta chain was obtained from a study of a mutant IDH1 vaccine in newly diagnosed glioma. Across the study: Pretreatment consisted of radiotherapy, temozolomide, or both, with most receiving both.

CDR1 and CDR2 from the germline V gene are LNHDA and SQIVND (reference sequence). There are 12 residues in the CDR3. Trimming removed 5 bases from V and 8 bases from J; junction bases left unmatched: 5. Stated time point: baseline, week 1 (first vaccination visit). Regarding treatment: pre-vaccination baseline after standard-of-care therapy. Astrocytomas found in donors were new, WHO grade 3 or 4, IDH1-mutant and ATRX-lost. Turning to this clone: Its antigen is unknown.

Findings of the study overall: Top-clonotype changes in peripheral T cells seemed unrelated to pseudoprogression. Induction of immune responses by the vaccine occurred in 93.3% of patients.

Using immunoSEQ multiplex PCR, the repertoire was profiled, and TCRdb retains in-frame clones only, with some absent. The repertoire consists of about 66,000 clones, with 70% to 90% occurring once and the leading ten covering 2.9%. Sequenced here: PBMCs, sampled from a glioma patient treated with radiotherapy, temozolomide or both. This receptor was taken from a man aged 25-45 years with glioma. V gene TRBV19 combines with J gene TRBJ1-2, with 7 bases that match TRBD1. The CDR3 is CASSARDRGYTF. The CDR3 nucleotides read TGTGCCAGTAGTGCCCGGGACAGAGGCTACACCTTC.